These 22 T cell receptor beta chains were all obtained from the same sample, sequenced in a study of graft-versus-host responses after intestinal transplantation. Only in-frame clones appear in the TCRdb table, and some are missing; sequencing was by immunoSEQ multiplex PCR. The table includes 5,500 or so clones, 20% to 30% detected once. The sample in question was alloreactive CD4+ T cells from a mixed lymphocyte reaction culture, obtained before transplantation. As to subset: CFSE-low proliferating T cells sorted from roughly six-day pre-transplant mixed lymphocyte reaction (GvH or HvG direction). Receptors originate from a human patient who was an organ donor for intestinal transplantation.

V gene TRBV5-4 combines with J gene TRBJ2-2; TRBD1 matches at 10 bases. The length of the CDR3 is 15 residues. Germline V gene data show CDR1 as SGHNT and CDR2 as YYREEE (reference sequence). V lost 1 base to trimming and J lost 4 bases; unmatched junction nucleotides: 1. This chain's CDR3 is CASSLWTGGTGELFF. In DNA, the CDR3 is TGTGCCAGCAGCTTGTGGACAGGGGGCACCGGGGAGCTGTTTTTT. The full variable domain, with the rest looked up from reference TRBV5-4 and TRBJ2-2, is ETGVTQSPTHLIKTRGQQVTLRCSSQSGHNTVSWYQQALGQGPQFIFQYYREEENGRGNFPPRFSGLQFPNYSSELNVNALELDDSALYLCASSLWTGGTGELFFGEGSRLTVL.

The chain joins TRBV11-2 to TRBJ1-1; TRBD1 is a possible D gene (6 bases). The CDR3 runs 15 residues. Germline CDR1 SGHAT, CDR2 FQNNGV. V was clipped by 4 bases and J by 0 bases, with 12 bases between them. The DNA for the CDR3 is TGTGCCAGCAGCTCAGCCGGGACACTGAACACTGAAGCTTTCTTT. Amino acid sequence: CASSSAGTLNTEAFF.

This clone has a handful of counts. This sequence joins TRBV6-5 and TRBJ1-2, with TRBD1 matching 7 bases. CDR1 is MNHEY, CDR2 SVGAGI, per germline. The CDR3 spans 13 residues. J gave up 3 bases and V 6 bases, and 4 bases lay outside the gene matches. The CDR3 is CASSQGGHYGYTF. CDR3 DNA: TGTGCCAGCAGCCAGGGGGGCCACTATGGCTACACCTTC.

J is TRBJ1-2 and V is TRBV6-1; possibly TRBD1 for D (5 bases). The CDR3 length is 13 residues. V lost 5 bases to trimming and J lost 4 bases, with 11 bases between them. CDR1 is MNHNS, CDR2 SASEGT, per germline. The CDR3 loop is CASSPGGIYGYTF. The CDR3 DNA reads TGTGCCAGCAGTCCGGGGGGGATCTATGGCTACACCTTC.

V usage is TRBV15 and J usage is TRBJ2-1; no clear D. The CDR3 consists of 16 residues. V dropped 2 bases and J dropped 2 bases, with 13 bases sitting between them. The germline gives CDR1 LNHNV, CDR2 YYDKDF (reference sequence). The CDR3 DNA reads TGTGCCACCAGCAGACACCCGCCAGACACCTACAATGAGCAGTTCTTC. Translation gives CATSRHPPDTYNEQFF.

This clone is medium-sized by share. This rearrangement joins TRBV9 to TRBJ1-1, with D perhaps matching TRBD1 (5 bases). Trimming shortened V by 2 bases and J by 0 bases, and 8 bases separated the two germline ends. Looked up from germline, CDR1 is SGDLS and CDR2 is YYNGEE. This CDR3 has 14 amino acids. CDR3 DNA sequence: TGTGCCAGCAGCGTGGGACTTATGAACACTGAAGCTTTCTTT. Translation: CASSVGLMNTEAFF.

The chain recombines TRBV6-6 with TRBJ1-2, with D possibly being TRBD1 (5 bases). This CDR3 spans 14 amino acids. Trimming removed 2 bases at V and 2 bases at J, with 9 bases between. Germline CDR1 reads MNHNY; CDR2 reads SVGAGI (reference sequence). The CDR3 reads CASSYPGVNYGYTF. For the CDR3, the DNA is TGTGCCAGCAGTTACCCGGGGGTAAACTATGGCTACACCTTC.

The genes are TRBV7-2 and TRBJ2-1; 14 positions match TRBD2. The V segment lost 1 base and the J segment 4 bases; nucleotides outside the gene matches: 6. Germline values: CDR1 SGHTA, CDR2 FQGNSA. The CDR3 has 18 residues. The CDR3: CASSLGPGLAGGYNEQFF. The CDR3 nucleotides are TGTGCCAGCAGCTTAGGTCCCGGACTAGCGGGAGGATACAATGAGCAGTTCTTC.

This clone rates as medium-sized. This chain joins TRBV7-9 and TRBJ2-1; 8 nucleotides match TRBD2. CDR1 is SEHNR and CDR2 is FQNEAQ in the germline V gene (reference sequence). V was clipped by 2 bases and J by 9 bases; unmatched bases: 6. This CDR3 has 14 amino acids. This chain's CDR3 is CASSLFRGGGEQFF. CDR3 bases: TGTGCCAGCAGCTTATTTCGGGGGGGCGGTGAGCAGTTCTTC.

V and J are TRBV28 and TRBJ2-2; possible D gene TRBD1, 5 bases. Germline assignment: CDR1 MDHEN and CDR2 SYDVKM. The length of the CDR3 is 16 residues. Trimming took off 4 bases at V and 1 base at J, with 13 bases between the two ends. CDR3 bases: TGTGCCAGCAGTTGGGGCCCTTTTTTGAACACCGGGGAGCTGTTTTTT. Translating it yields CASSWGPFLNTGELFF. Full variable domain (outside the CDR3, taken from reference TRBV28 and TRBJ2-2): DVKVTQSSRYLVKRTGEKVFLECVQDMDHENMFWYRQDPGLGLRLIYFSYDVKMKEKGDIPEGYSVSREKKERFSLILESASTNQTSMYLCASSWGPFLNTGELFFGEGSRLTVL.

The chain carries TRBV5-4 and TRBJ2-2, with TRBD1 matching over 8 bases. Germline CDR1 is SGHNT and CDR2 is YYREEE (reference sequence). The junction had 4 bases not matched to a gene; V was cut back by 5 bases and J by 1 base. The CDR3 contains 15 residues. CDR3: CASRPGTGNTGELFF. CDR3 coding DNA: TGTGCCAGCAGACCCGGGACAGGGAACACCGGGGAGCTGTTTTTT.

A few counts support this clone. The chain employs TRBV6-1 and TRBJ2-4; D is possibly TRBD1 (6 bases). CDR1 is MNHNS and CDR2 is SASEGT in the germline V gene. The CDR3 length is 14 residues. Trimming left V 5 bases short and J 3 bases short, with 11 bases between. Here the CDR3 reads CASSRDTHKNIQYF. CDR3 bases: TGTGCCAGCAGTCGGGACACCCACAAAAACATTCAGTACTTC.

This sequence joins TRBV29-1 and TRBJ2-5, with D perhaps TRBD2 (6 bases). Trimming took 6 bases from V and 2 from J, leaving 10 bases between them. Germline CDR1 SQVTM, CDR2 ANQGSEA. The CDR3 loop spans 12 amino acids. The CDR3 loop reads CSVGTAQETQYF. CDR3 nucleotide sequence: TGCAGCGTGGGGACTGCACAAGAGACCCAGTACTTC.

The gene calls are TRBV6-1 and TRBJ1-2, with a tentative D call TRBD1 (5 bases). Looked up from germline, CDR1 is MNHNS and CDR2 is SASEGT. The CDR3 contains 13 residues. V lost 11 bases, J lost 6 bases, and 19 bases lay in between. The CDR3 DNA is TGTGCCGTCAGTAGGGGCCCAAGGAATGGCTACACCTTC. Its translation is CAVSRGPRNGYTF.

This clone ranks as medium-sized. The chain joins TRBV9 to TRBJ2-7, with D hard to call. This CDR3 is 16 amino acids long. V was shortened by 0 bases and J by 3 bases, with 16 bases between the two germline ends. Germline V gene data show CDR1 as SGDLS and CDR2 as YYNGEE. CDR3: CASSVGGLKPRYEQYF. Here the CDR3 DNA reads TGTGCCAGCAGCGTAGGAGGTCTCAAACCCCGCTACGAGCAGTACTTC.

V usage is TRBV15 and J usage is TRBJ2-6, with D perhaps matching TRBD1 (6 bases). Germline V gene sequence: CDR1 LNHNV, CDR2 YYDKDF (reference sequence). The CDR3 is 15 amino acids. Trimming removed 6 bases from V and 4 bases from J, with 13 bases in between. CDR3 nucleotides: TGTGCCACCAGTACCCCGGGACACGGGGCCAACGTCCTGACTTTC. Translation: CATSTPGHGANVLTF.

This clone was seen a handful of times. This chain connects TRBV18 to TRBJ2-5; D may be TRBD2 (5 bases). The germline V gene has CDR1 KGHSH and CDR2 LQKENI. The CDR3 runs 13 residues. Trimming took off 4 bases at V and 2 bases at J, with 8 bases between the two ends. The CDR3 protein is CASSLTRQETQYF. Here the CDR3 DNA reads TGTGCCAGCTCACTTACTAGGCAAGAGACCCAGTACTTC.

CDR3 region: CASSLALARREQYF. The CDR3 nucleotides read TGTGCCAGCAGCTTAGCGCTCGCCCGTAGAGAGCAGTACTTC. V usage is TRBV11-3 and J usage is TRBJ2-7, with unresolved D. V was cut by 1 base and J by 7 bases, with 14 bases left in between. Germline values: CDR1 SGHNT, CDR2 YENEEA. This CDR3 contains 14 residues.

The V call is TRBV10-3, the J call TRBJ1-4; D possibly corresponds to TRBD1 (6 bases). The CDR3 totals 13 residues. Germline CDR1 reads ENHRY; CDR2 reads SYGVKD. V gave up 6 bases and J gave up 5 bases, with 10 bases separating them. The CDR3 spells CAIRNQGNEKLFF. Here the CDR3 DNA reads TGTGCCATCAGGAATCAGGGGAATGAAAAACTGTTTTTT.

CDR3 nucleotide sequence: TGCGCCAGCAGTGAAAAGACGAGGGAAGCCCTTTATGGCTACACCTTC. Translated, it gives CASSEKTREALYGYTF. The J gene is TRBJ1-2, the V gene TRBV10-1; unclear D gene. Germline values: CDR1 WNHNN, CDR2 SYGVQD (reference sequence). The CDR3 spans 16 residues. V gave up 3 bases and J gave up 5 bases, with 19 bases separating them.

By sample share, this clone is medium-sized. CDR3 loop: CASSEWDRGKYEQYF. The CDR3 region has the DNA TGTGCCAGCAGTGAATGGGACAGGGGAAAATACGAGCAGTACTTC. This sequence joins TRBV25-1 and TRBJ2-7, with TRBD1 identical over 10 bases. Germline values: CDR1 MGHDK, CDR2 SYGVNS. This CDR3 has 15 amino acids. J lost 4 bases, V lost 1 base, and 4 bases had no gene match.

V and J are TRBV9 and TRBJ2-1; D not certain. In germline, CDR1 is SGDLS, CDR2 YYNGEE. The CDR3 is 16 residues long. V was shortened by 0 bases and J by 0 bases, with 10 bases between the two germline ends. This chain's CDR3 is CASSVDPFSSYNEQFF. DNA for the CDR3: TGTGCCAGCAGCGTAGATCCCTTCAGCTCCTACAATGAGCAGTTCTTC.